Sequencing of this T cell receptor beta chain was carried out in a study of beta chain features in type 1 diabetes. Study results and limitations: The naive, central memory and Treg TCRB repertoires showed an apparent similarity that was greater among patients than among healthy donors.

What was sequenced were expressed TCRB transcripts, since all of the isolated RNA had been reverse transcribed. TCRdb keeps only in-frame clones here, not all; method: immunoSEQ multiplex PCR. There are about 160,000 clones in the sample; 7.5% to 10% occur only once, and over 2% lies in the top ten. Blood was collected once per donor into heparin, averaging roughly 120 mL. Researchers reported sorting CD4+ naive, central memory, regulatory and stem cell-like memory cells via CD45RO/CCR7/CD25/CD127/CD95/CD27. Without exception, sorted populations had purity beyond 98%. CDR3 length: 15 amino acids. V was shortened by 0 bases and J by 5 bases, with 13 bases between the two germline ends. Germline assignment: CDR1 KGHSH and CDR2 LQKENI. This clone was counted between two and nine times. Its antigen is not identified.

The receptor was derived from a woman aged 18-29 years in good health. The chain recombines TRBV18 with TRBJ2-5; the D gene is possibly TRBD2 (6 bases). The source material was central memory CD4+ T cells from blood. The CDR3 spells CASSPPTTRGETQYF. In DNA form, the CDR3 reads TGTGCCAGCTCACCACCGACGACTAGAGGGGAGACCCAGTACTTC.